The T cell receptor (beta chain) under discussion was sequenced for a study of blood T cell repertoires in COVID-19. Study summary: Sites across the United States, Italy and Spain contributed samples from acute and convalescent COVID-19. In each case, the material was cDNA or gDNA derived from T cells, B-cell-depleted T cells, or PBMCs.

Per germline, CDR1 SGHAT and CDR2 FQNNGV. V shed 5 bases, J shed 2 bases, and the junction held 4 bases outside the gene matches. The CDR3 extends over 14 amino acids. As handled by the study authors: Reference gene primer amplification gave estimated nucleated cell counts. Method: immunoSEQ multiplex PCR; TCRdb's copy keeps in-frame clones and lacks some. That table supplies the V and J calls and clone size; D and trimming were determined from the DNA. The sample lists some 70,000 clones, around nine tenths seen once, with 5.5% to 8.5% in the top ten. Source material: peripheral blood. The chain employs TRBV11-2 and TRBJ2-7; 9 bases are a match to TRBD1. This receptor was obtained from a man aged 45-60 years with active COVID-19. As DNA, the CDR3 is TGTGCCAGCAGCCTCAGACAGGGGGCCTACGAGCAGTACTTC. Its protein product is CASSLRQGAYEQYF.